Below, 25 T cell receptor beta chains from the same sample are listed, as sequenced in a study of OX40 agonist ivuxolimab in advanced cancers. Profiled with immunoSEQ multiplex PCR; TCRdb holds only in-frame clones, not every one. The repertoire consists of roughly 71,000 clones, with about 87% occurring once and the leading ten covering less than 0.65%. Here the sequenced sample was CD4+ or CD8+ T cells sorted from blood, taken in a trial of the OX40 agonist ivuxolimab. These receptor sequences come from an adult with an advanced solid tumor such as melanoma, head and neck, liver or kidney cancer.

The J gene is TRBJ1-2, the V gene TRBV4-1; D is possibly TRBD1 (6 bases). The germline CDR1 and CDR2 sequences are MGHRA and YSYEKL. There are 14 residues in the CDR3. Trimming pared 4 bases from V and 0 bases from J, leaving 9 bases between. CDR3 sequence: CASSREGANYGYTF. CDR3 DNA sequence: TGCGCCAGCAGCCGAGAGGGGGCTAACTATGGCTACACCTTC.

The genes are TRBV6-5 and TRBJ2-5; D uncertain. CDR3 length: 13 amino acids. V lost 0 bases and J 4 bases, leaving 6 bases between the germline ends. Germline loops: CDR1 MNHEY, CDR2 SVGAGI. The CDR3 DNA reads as TGTGCCAGCAGTTACTCCGGGCTAGAGACCCAGTACTTC. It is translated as CASSYSGLETQYF.

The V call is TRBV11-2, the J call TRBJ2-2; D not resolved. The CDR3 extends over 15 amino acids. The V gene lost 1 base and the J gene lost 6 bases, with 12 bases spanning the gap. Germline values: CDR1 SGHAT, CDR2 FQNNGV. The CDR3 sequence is CASSLVGGVAGELFF. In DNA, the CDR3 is TGTGCCAGCAGCTTAGTTGGTGGGGTGGCCGGGGAGCTGTTTTTT.

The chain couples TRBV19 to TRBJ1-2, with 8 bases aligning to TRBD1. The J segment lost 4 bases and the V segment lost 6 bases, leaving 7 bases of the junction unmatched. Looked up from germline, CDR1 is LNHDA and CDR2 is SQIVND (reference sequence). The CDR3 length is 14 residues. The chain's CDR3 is CASRSPGGSYGYTF. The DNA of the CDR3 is TGTGCCAGTAGGAGCCCAGGGGGCAGCTATGGCTACACCTTC.

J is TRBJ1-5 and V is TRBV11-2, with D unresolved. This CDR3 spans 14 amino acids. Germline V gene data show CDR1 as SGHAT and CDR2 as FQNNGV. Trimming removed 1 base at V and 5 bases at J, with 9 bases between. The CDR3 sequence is CASSLGPRDQPQHF. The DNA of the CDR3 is TGTGCCAGCAGCTTAGGCCCGCGGGATCAGCCCCAGCATTTT.

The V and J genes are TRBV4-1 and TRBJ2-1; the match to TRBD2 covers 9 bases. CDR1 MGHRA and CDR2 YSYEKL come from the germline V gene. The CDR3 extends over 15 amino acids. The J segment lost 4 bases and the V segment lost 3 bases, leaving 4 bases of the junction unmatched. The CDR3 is CASSQASGVYNEQFF. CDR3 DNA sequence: TGCGCCAGCAGCCAGGCTAGCGGGGTTTACAATGAGCAGTTCTTC.

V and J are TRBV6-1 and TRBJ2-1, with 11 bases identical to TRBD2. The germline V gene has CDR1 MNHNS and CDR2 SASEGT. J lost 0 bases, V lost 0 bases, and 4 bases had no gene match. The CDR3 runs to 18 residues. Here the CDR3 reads CASSEASGGGSSYNEQFF. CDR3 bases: TGTGCCAGCAGTGAAGCTAGCGGGGGGGGAAGCTCCTACAATGAGCAGTTCTTC.

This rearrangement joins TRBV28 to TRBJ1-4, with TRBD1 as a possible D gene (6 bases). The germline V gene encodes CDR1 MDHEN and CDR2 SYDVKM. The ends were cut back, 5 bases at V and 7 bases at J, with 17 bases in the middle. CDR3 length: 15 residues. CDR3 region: CASSGLTGPSEKLFF. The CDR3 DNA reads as TGTGCCAGCAGTGGATTGACAGGCCCTTCTGAAAAACTGTTTTTT. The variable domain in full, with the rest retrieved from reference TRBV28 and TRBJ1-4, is DVKVTQSSRYLVKRTGEKVFLECVQDMDHENMFWYRQDPGLGLRLIYFSYDVKMKEKGDIPEGYSVSREKKERFSLILESASTNQTSMYLCASSGLTGPSEKLFFGSGTQLSVL.

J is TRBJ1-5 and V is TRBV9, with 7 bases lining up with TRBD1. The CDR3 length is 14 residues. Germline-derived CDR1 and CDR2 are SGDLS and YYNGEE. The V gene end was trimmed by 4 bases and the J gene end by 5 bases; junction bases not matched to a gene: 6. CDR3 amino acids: CASSPGQDHQPQHF. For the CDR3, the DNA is TGTGCCAGCAGCCCAGGACAGGACCATCAGCCCCAGCATTTT. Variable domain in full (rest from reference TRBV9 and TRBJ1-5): DSGVTQTPKHLITATGQRVTLRCSPRSGDLSVYWYQQSLDQGLQFLIQYYNGEERAKGNILERFSAQQFPDLHSELNLSSLELGDSALYFCASSPGQDHQPQHFGDGTRLSIL.

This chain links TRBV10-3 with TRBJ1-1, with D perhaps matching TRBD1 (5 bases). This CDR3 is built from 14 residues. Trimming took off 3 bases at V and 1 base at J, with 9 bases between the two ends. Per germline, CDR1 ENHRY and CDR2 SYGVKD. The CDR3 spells CAISEGAENTEAFF. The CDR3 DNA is TGTGCCATCAGTGAAGGGGCCGAGAACACTGAAGCTTTCTTT.

The CDR3 loop is CASSLDLATHELFF. In nucleotides, the CDR3 is TGTGCCAGCAGCTTAGATCTGGCGACCCATGAGCTCTTCTTC. V gene TRBV11-2 combines with J gene TRBJ2-1; D gene ambiguous. Trimming stripped 0 bases from V and 16 bases from J, with 19 bases between. The CDR3 runs to 14 residues. The germline V gene encodes CDR1 SGHAT and CDR2 FQNNGV.

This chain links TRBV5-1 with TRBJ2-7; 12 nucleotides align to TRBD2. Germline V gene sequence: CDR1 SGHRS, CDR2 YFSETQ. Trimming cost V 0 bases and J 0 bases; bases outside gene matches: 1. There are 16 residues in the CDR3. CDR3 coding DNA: TGCGCCAGCAGCTTGGGACTAGCGGGGGTCTCCTACGAGCAGTACTTC. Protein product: CASSLGLAGVSYEQYF.

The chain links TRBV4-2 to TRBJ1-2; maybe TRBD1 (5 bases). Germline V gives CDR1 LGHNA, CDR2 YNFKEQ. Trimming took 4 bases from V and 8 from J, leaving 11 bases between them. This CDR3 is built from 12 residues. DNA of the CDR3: TGTGCCAGCAGCCCCCCTCAGGGCGGCTACACCTTC. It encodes CASSPPQGGYTF.

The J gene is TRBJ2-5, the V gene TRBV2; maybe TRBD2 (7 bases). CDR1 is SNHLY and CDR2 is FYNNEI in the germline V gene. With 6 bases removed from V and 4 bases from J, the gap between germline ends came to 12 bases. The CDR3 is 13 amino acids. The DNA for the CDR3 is TGTGCCAGCAGCCTAGGGGGGGGAGAGACCCAGTACTTC. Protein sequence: CASSLGGGETQYF. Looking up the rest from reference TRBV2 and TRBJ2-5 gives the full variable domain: EPEVTQTPSHQVTQMGQEVILRCVPISNHLYFYWYRQILGQKVEFLVSFYNNEISEKSEIFDDQFSVERPDGSNFTLKIRSTKLEDSAMYFCASSLGGGETQYFGPGTRLLVL.

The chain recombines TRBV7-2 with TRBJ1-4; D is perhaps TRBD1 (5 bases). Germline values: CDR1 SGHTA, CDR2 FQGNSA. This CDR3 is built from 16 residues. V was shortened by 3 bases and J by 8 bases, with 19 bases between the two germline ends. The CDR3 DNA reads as TGTGCCAGCAGCTTTCGGGGCCCAACTATAGGGGAAAAACTGTTTTTT. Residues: CASSFRGPTIGEKLFF.

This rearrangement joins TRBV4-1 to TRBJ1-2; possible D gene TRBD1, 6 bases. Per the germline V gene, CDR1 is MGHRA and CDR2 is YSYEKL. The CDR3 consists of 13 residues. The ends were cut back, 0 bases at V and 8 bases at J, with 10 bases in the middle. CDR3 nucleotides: TGCGCCAGCAGCCAAGAGGGGGCGAGGGGCTACACCTTC. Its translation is CASSQEGARGYTF.

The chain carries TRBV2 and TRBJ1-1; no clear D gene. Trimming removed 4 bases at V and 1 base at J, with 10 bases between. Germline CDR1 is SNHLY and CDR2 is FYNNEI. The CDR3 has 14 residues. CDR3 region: CASSVWAGNTEAFF. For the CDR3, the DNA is TGTGCCAGCAGTGTGTGGGCGGGGAACACTGAAGCTTTCTTT.

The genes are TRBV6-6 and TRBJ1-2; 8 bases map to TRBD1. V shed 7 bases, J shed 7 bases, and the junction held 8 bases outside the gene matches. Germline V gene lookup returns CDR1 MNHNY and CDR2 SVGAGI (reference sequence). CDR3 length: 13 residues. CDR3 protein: CASTGQGMSGYTF. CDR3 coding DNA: TGTGCCAGCACCGGACAGGGAATGAGTGGCTACACCTTC.

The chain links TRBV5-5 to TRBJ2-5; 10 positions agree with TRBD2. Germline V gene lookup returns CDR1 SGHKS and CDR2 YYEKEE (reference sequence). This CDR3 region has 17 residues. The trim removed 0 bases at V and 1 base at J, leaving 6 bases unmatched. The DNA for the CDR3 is TGTGCCAGCAGCTTGGGGCGTAGCGGGGGGTCCCAAGAGACCCAGTACTTC. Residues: CASSLGRSGGSQETQYF.

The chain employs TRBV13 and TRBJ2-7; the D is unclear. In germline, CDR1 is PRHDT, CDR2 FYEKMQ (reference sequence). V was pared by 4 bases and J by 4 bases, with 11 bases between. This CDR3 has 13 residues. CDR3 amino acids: CASSSLGVYEQYF. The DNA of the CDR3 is TGTGCCAGCAGCTCACTTGGGGTATACGAGCAGTACTTC.

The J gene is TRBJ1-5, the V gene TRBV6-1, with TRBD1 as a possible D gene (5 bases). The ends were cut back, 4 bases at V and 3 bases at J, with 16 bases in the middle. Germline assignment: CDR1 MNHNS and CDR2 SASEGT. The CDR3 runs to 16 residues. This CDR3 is CASSAPLGRLNQPQHF. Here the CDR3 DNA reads TGTGCCAGCAGTGCGCCGCTGGGGCGGCTCAATCAGCCCCAGCATTTT.

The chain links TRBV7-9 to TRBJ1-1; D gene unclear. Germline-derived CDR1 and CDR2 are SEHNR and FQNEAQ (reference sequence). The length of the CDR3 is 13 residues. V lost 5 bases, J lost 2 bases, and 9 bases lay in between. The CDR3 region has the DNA TGTGCCAGCAGCCTCATGGAAAACACTGAAGCTTTCTTT. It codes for CASSLMENTEAFF.

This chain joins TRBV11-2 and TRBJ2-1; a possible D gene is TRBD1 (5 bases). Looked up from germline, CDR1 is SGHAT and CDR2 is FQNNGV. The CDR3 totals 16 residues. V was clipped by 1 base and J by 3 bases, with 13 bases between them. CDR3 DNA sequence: TGTGCCAGCAGCTTAGCGACCGCCAGGGTCTACAATGAGCAGTTCTTC. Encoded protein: CASSLATARVYNEQFF.

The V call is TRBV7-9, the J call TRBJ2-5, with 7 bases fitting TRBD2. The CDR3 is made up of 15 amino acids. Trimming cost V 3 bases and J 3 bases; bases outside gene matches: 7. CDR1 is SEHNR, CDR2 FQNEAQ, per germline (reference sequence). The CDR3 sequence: CASSLGDYPEETQYF. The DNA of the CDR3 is TGTGCCAGCAGCTTGGGGGACTACCCTGAAGAGACCCAGTACTTC.

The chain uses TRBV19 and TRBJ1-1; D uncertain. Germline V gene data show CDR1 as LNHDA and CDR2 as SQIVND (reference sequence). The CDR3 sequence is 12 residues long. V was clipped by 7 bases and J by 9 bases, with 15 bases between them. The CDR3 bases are TGTGCCAGTACCCAAGGAGGACCGAAAGCTTTCTTT. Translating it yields CASTQGGPKAFF.